This TCR beta chain was identified in a study of blood T cell repertoires in COVID-19 (dated by TCRdb to about 2020). Study-wide context: Samples from collaborators originated in the United States, Italy and Spain and spanned both the acute and convalescent phases of COVID-19. The repertoires were released in a freely available public database intended as a resource for research on the immune response to SARS-CoV-2. The material from the prospective study consisted of cDNA or gDNA derived from T cells, B-cell-depleted T cells, or PBMCs. Where available, HLA class I and class II types were taken from metadata supplied by the sample provider and were not determined by assay-based typing. Nearly every sample came with metadata listing a de-identified subject ID, COVID-19 status, age in years and sex. The samples were drawn from the first 160 participants of the ongoing ImmuneRACE study and from over a thousand subjects provided by 6 global collaborators. Deeply sampled blood TCRbeta repertoires from subjects exposed to, actively infected with, or recovered from COVID-19 were included in the dataset. What the research found in general, with its limitations: The amount of clinical and demographic metadata varied by source and participant and was provided uncurated.

Each collaborating institution followed its own protocols to collect whole blood in K2EDTA tubes. For TCRbeta analysis, collaborators shipped samples in one of three forms: frozen whole blood, isolated PBMCs, or DNA extracted from either of those sample types. Concerning this clone itself: This receptor's antigen is unknown. Base qualities are not recorded, but no much larger clone differs from it by a single base.

The germline V gene (reference sequence) gives CDR1 as LGHDT and CDR2 as YNNKEL. The V and J ends are trimmed by 5 bases and 7 bases, leaving 12 bases between them. The CDR3 sequence holds 12 residues, the cysteine and phenylalanine included. The entry retains the CDR3 DNA only, 36 bases that are in frame from base 1. TCRbeta CDR3 regions were amplified from genomic DNA using the immunoSEQ Assay, a bias-controlled multiplex PCR. Under the source paper's analysis protocol: The number of nucleated cells in each sample was estimated by amplification of reference gene primers within the assay. To quantify the absolute abundance of each unique TCRbeta CDR3 rearrangement, sequence reads were collapsed and filtered. For each sample, productive Simpson clonality was calculated as the square root of Simpson's diversity index across productive rearrangements. TCRdb stores this immuneACCESS table with in-frame sequences only. Part of the clones is absent; in the studies checked, under half of the shortfall reflects unresolved V genes, and no reason is known for the rest. V and J calls and clone size are given by that table; D and trimming were obtained from the DNA. The sample data list about 140,000 clones, and about four fifths of these were observed just once. Of the sample, over 8% falls within the top ten clones.

The chain is encoded by TRBV3-1 (or the pseudogene TRBV3-2) joined to TRBJ2-7; the D gene is possibly TRBD1, with 6 bases matching. The material sequenced was peripheral blood. The clonotype was recovered from a human donor in a cohort sampled during active COVID-19. This receptor has the CDR3 CASSAQGWEQYF. The sequenced DNA: TGTGCCAGCAGCGCTCAGGGGTGGGAGCAGTACTTC.